The clone carrying this T cell receptor beta chain was seen a single time. A single base is all that separates this from a far larger clone, so a read error is likely. First-strand cDNA relied on TRAV- and TRBV-specific primers spanning alpha and beta chains. A constant-region primer paired with the V-primer adapter amplified TCRs over around 18 PCR cycles. TCRdb processed the reads anew with MiXCR; each CDR3 protein has one entry. The table includes around 100,000 distinct CDR3 sequences, more than 20% detected once. The CDR3 contains 15 residues. Germline lookup yields CDR1 MDHEN and CDR2 SYDVKM. The time point is: after trial treatment. Specified treatment: LDRT plus nivolumab, ipilimumab, low-dose cyclophosphamide and aspirin (RACIN trial). This sample is part of a study of low-dose radiotherapy and immunotherapy resistance in tumors. Turning to the study itself: Cohort 2 was treated with 1 Gy per fraction every two weeks, amounting to 13 Gy across 26 weeks.

This receptor was obtained from a female donor with ovarian cancer. Sequenced here: PBMCs, sampled after low-dose radiotherapy plus immunotherapy. This chain links TRBV28 with TRBJ2-5, with D tentatively TRBD1 (6 bases). The DNA end is more similar to TRBJ2-7, so the J call may be wrong. Here the CDR3 reads CVSSLRGFKPYEQYF. CDR3 nucleotide sequence: TGTGTCAGCAGTTTAAGGGGGTTCAAACCCTACGAGCAGTACTTC.